These 2 T cell receptor beta chains were all obtained from the same sample, sequenced in a study of blood T cell repertoires in COVID-19. Produced via immunoSEQ multiplex PCR; TCRdb's table is partial and in-frame only. The table lists tens of thousands of clones, 90% to 95% of them singletons, with more than 1.5% in the top ten. The material sequenced was peripheral blood. These TCRs come from a man in his sixties with acute or convalescent COVID-19.

This chain connects TRBV5-1 to TRBJ2-3; maybe TRBD2 (7 bases). The germline V gene has CDR1 SGHRS and CDR2 YFSETQ. The V and J ends lost 1 base and 5 bases respectively, with 17 bases between them. The CDR3 is 16 amino acids. CDR3 loop: CASSLNAGDKGDTQYF. Here the CDR3 DNA reads TGCGCCAGCAGCTTGAACGCGGGGGACAAAGGAGATACGCAGTATTTT.

V usage is TRBV19 and J usage is TRBJ2-1; TRBD2 aligns across 10 bases. Per germline, CDR1 LNHDA and CDR2 SQIVND (reference sequence). V gave up 1 base and J gave up 1 base; unmatched junction bases: 1. The CDR3 runs to 16 residues. The CDR3, as DNA: TGTGCCAGTAGTATAGTAGCGGGGGGATCCTACAATGAGCAGTTCTTC. Its protein is CASSIVAGGSYNEQFF.